The text below deals with one T cell receptor (beta chain). The data originate from a study of glioma-infiltrating T cells after dendritic cell vaccination. Study-wide context: Autologous tumor lysate was loaded overnight onto monocyte-derived dendritic cells grown seven days with IL-4 and GM-CSF.

Germline V gene data show CDR1 as SQVTM and CDR2 as ANQGSEA. The CDR3 is 10 amino acids. Trimming took 7 bases from V and 7 from J; bases not matched to a gene: 2. Sequencing used immunoSEQ multiplex PCR; TCRdb keeps in-frame clones, though not all of them. The profile shows 55,000 to 75,000 clones, just under 85% of them singletons. Time point of the sample: after dendritic cell vaccination, including at tumor progression/relapse. The rearrangement joins TRBV29-1 to TRBJ2-7; TRBD1 aligns across 9 bases. The sample in question was blood, obtained after dendritic cell vaccination. The source is a human donor with glioblastoma. This chain's CDR3 is CSATGGEQYF. The CDR3 nucleotides are TGCAGCGCGACAGGGGGGGAGCAGTACTTC.